A single sample is the source of the 20 T cell receptor beta chains below, sequenced in a study of blood T cell repertoires in COVID-19. Libraries were prepared by immunoSEQ multiplex PCR; TCRdb keeps only in-frame clonotypes and omits some of them. The sample includes under 130,000 clones, around 89% seen only once; the top ten take about 4%. The sample comprised peripheral blood. These receptors all stem from an older woman with acute or convalescent COVID-19.

The chain joins TRBV7-3 to TRBJ1-2, with a weak D call TRBD1 (5 bases). Trimming cost V 5 bases and J 7 bases, with 14 bases left between them. From germline, CDR1 is SGHTA and CDR2 FQGTGA. The CDR3 has 13 amino acids. This chain's CDR3 is CASSGNGGFGYTF. The CDR3, as DNA: TGTGCCAGCAGCGGAAACGGGGGGTTTGGCTACACCTTC.

The chain recombines TRBV27 with TRBJ2-2; 10 bases match TRBD1. The CDR3 is made up of 15 amino acids. Germline V gives CDR1 MNHEY, CDR2 SMNVEV (reference sequence). V shed 4 bases, J shed 3 bases, and the junction held 2 bases outside the gene matches. The CDR3 loop reads CASSWGTGDTGELFF. CDR3 in DNA: TGTGCCAGCAGTTGGGGGACAGGGGACACCGGGGAGCTGTTTTTT.

J is TRBJ1-1 and V is TRBV18; D remains unclear. Trimming removed 3 bases at V and 5 bases at J, with 10 bases between. CDR1 is KGHSH, CDR2 LQKENI, per germline. The CDR3 is made up of 13 amino acids. The CDR3 loop reads CASSPFPGTEAFF. The CDR3 DNA sequence: TGTGCCAGCTCACCCTTCCCGGGGACTGAAGCTTTCTTT. The complete variable domain, with remaining parts taken from reference TRBV18 and TRBJ1-1, reads NAGVMQNPRHLVRRRGQEARLRCSPMKGHSHVYWYRQLPEEGLKFMVYLQKENIIDESGMPKERFSAEFPKEGPSILRIQQVVRGDSAAYFCASSPFPGTEAFFGQGTRLTVV.

This chain links TRBV5-1 with TRBJ2-2; TRBD2 matches 10 bases. In germline, CDR1 is SGHRS, CDR2 YFSETQ. V shed 6 bases and J 4 bases; nucleotides not matched to a gene: 6. CDR3 size: 15 residues. The CDR3 region is CASTLAGEGTGELFF. The DNA of the CDR3 is TGCGCCAGCACCCTAGCGGGAGAGGGCACCGGGGAGCTGTTTTTT.

The chain joins TRBV5-1 to TRBJ1-1; 7 bases are shared with TRBD1. The V and J ends lost 2 bases and 4 bases, in that order; junction bases with no gene match: 8. Germline CDR1 reads SGHRS; CDR2 reads YFSETQ. This CDR3 is 15 amino acids long. CDR3 DNA: TGCGCCAGCAGCTTAACAGGGGACCGCGTCACTGAAGCTTTCTTT. It is translated as CASSLTGDRVTEAFF.

This clone turned up a few times. The rearrangement uses TRBV5-1 and TRBJ1-3, with a weak D call TRBD1 (5 bases). The CDR3 length is 13 residues. CDR1 SGHRS and CDR2 YFSETQ come from the germline V gene. V lost 4 bases, J lost 4 bases, and 9 bases lay in between. The DNA of the CDR3 is TGCGCCAGCAGCATAACAGGAGGAAACACCATATATTTT. Protein sequence: CASSITGGNTIYF.

The J gene is TRBJ2-5, the V gene TRBV15, with TRBD1 matching over 7 bases. J was trimmed by 4 bases and V by 8 bases; bases with no gene match: 7. CDR3 length: 13 residues. Germline V lookup: CDR1 LNHNV, CDR2 YYDKDF (reference sequence). The CDR3 region is CATDIGGGETQYF. Here the CDR3 DNA reads TGTGCCACCGATATAGGGGGCGGAGAGACCCAGTACTTC.

The chain recombines TRBV7-8 with TRBJ2-7; 9 bases line up with TRBD2. J lost 3 bases, V lost 4 bases, and 4 bases had no gene match. The CDR3 runs to 14 residues. CDR1 is SGHVS, CDR2 FQNEAQ, per germline. CDR3 nucleotides: TGTGCCAGCAGCTCTAGCGGGGAAAACTACGAGCAGTACGTC. It specifies CASSSSGENYEQYV.

The V call is TRBV30, the J call TRBJ1-2; 10 bases fit TRBD1. The germline CDR1 and CDR2 sequences are GTSNPN and SVGIG (reference sequence). This CDR3 region has 16 residues. V dropped 5 bases and J dropped 2; count of bases not matched to a gene: 11. CDR3: CAWSPPGTGDNYGYTF. In nucleotides, the CDR3 is TGTGCCTGGTCCCCTCCCGGGACAGGGGACAACTATGGCTACACCTTC.

The chain employs TRBV7-3 and TRBJ2-1, with 10 nucleotides matching TRBD2. This CDR3 comprises 16 residues. The germline CDR1 and CDR2 sequences are SGHTA and FQGTGA. The V gene end was trimmed by 1 base and the J gene end by 5 bases; junction bases not matched to a gene: 5. CDR3 coding DNA: TGTGCCAGCAGCTTAAAGGCTAGCGGGAGTAACAATGAGCAGTTCTTC. The encoded protein is CASSLKASGSNNEQFF.

J is TRBJ1-4 and V is TRBV6-5; unclear D gene. Trimming removed 5 bases from V and 1 base from J, with 11 bases in between. In germline, CDR1 is MNHEY, CDR2 SVGAGI. CDR3 length: 15 residues. DNA of the CDR3: TGTGCCAGCAGTCCATCCGGAGTAACTAATGAAAAACTGTTTTTT. Translating gives CASSPSGVTNEKLFF.

The chain recombines TRBV5-1 with TRBJ1-1; TRBD1 is a possible D gene (6 bases). The CDR3 loop spans 14 amino acids. Per germline, CDR1 SGHRS and CDR2 YFSETQ. The V gene lost 7 bases and the J gene lost 0 bases, with 13 bases spanning the gap. CDR3 loop: CASGLGQMNTEAFF. CDR3 coding DNA: TGCGCCAGCGGGCTAGGACAGATGAACACTGAAGCTTTCTTT.

The J gene is TRBJ2-5, the V gene TRBV11-2; D might be TRBD2 (5 bases). CDR3 length equals 13 residues. Germline CDR1 reads SGHAT; CDR2 reads FQNNGV. Trimming removed 6 bases at V and 5 bases at J, with 13 bases between. The DNA of the CDR3 is TGTGCCAGCAGTTCAACTAGAGGGGAGACCCAGTACTTC. Its translation: CASSSTRGETQYF.

The chain joins TRBV28 to TRBJ2-7; the match to TRBD1 covers 9 bases. Germline V gives CDR1 MDHEN, CDR2 SYDVKM. CDR3 length equals 16 residues. The junction had 9 bases not matched to a gene; V was cut back by 4 bases and J by 2 bases. The CDR3 sequence is CASSSPPGTGTYEQYF. CDR3 bases: TGTGCCAGCAGTTCCCCCCCCGGGACAGGGACCTACGAGCAGTACTTC.

The table lists this clone with a few counts. V and J are TRBV12-3 or TRBV12-4 and TRBJ2-3, with D possibly being TRBD2 (5 bases). V was pared by 4 bases and J by 0 bases, with 5 bases between. The CDR3 has 13 residues. The CDR3 region is CASSSGSTDTQYF. CDR3 nucleotides: TGTGCCAGCAGTTCGGGGAGCACAGATACGCAGTATTTT.

This chain joins TRBV7-9 and TRBJ2-2; D possibly corresponds to TRBD1 (5 bases). The CDR3 contains 14 residues. Looked up from germline, CDR1 is SEHNR and CDR2 is FQNEAQ (reference sequence). V was cut by 5 bases and J by 5 bases, with 12 bases left in between. The CDR3 region is CASSQTVITGELFF. CDR3 sequence (DNA): TGTGCCAGCAGCCAGACAGTGATTACCGGGGAGCTGTTTTTT.

V is TRBV12-3 or TRBV12-4 and J is TRBJ1-2, with unresolved D. This CDR3 spans 13 amino acids. The V end lost 7 bases, the J end lost 1 base, and 10 bases lay between the germline ends. As DNA, the CDR3 is TGTGCCAGCACCCCGGGAGGTAACTATGGCTACACCTTC. Encoded protein: CASTPGGNYGYTF.

The V gene is TRBV3-1 (or the pseudogene TRBV3-2), the J gene TRBJ1-2, with D unclear. The V end was cut by 4 bases, the J end by 4 bases, with 19 bases between. Germline-derived CDR1 and CDR2 are LGHDT and YNNKEL (reference sequence). CDR3 length: 16 residues. The DNA for the CDR3 is TGTGCCAGCAGCCCCCGGGAGGGAGGCTTCCTCTATGGCTACACCTTC. Encoded protein: CASSPREGGFLYGYTF.

This clone showed up just a few times. The same CDR3 arises from other DNA sequences in this sample as well. This rearrangement joins TRBV5-1 to TRBJ2-1; D is possibly TRBD2 (6 bases). Germline V CDR1 and CDR2: SGHRS, YFSETQ. V was trimmed by 0 bases and J by 9 bases, leaving 7 bases between them. The CDR3 length is 12 residues. The CDR3 loop reads CASSLGGGEQFF. Written as DNA, the CDR3 is TGCGCCAGCAGCTTGGGGGGAGGTGAGCAGTTCTTC.

J is TRBJ1-5 and V is TRBV4-1; 7 bases match TRBD1. V lost 4 bases, J lost 3 bases, and 3 bases stayed unmatched. The CDR3 length is 14 residues. Looked up from germline, CDR1 is MGHRA and CDR2 is YSYEKL. This CDR3 reads CASSPDRVNQPQHF. The CDR3 nucleotides read TGCGCCAGCAGCCCCGACAGGGTCAATCAGCCCCAGCATTTT.